A single sample is the source of the 14 T cell receptor beta chains below, sequenced in a study of breast tumors, draining lymph nodes, adjacent tissues. TCRdb recomputed calls from the multiplex PCR reads with MiXCR, one row per CDR3 protein. The table shows about 130,000 distinct CDR3 sequences, with 21% occurring only once. The lymph nodes were axillary draining lymph nodes from breast cancer patients. The sample was axillary lymph node tissue. These TCRs come from a female donor with breast cancer. Some clones in this sample may be carry-over from other donors' samples.

This clonotype was recorded a few times. CDR3 residues: CASSFPSPSLGRDNQPQHF. CDR3 in DNA: TGTGCCAGCAGTTTCCCCTCTCCCTCCTTGGGACGGGACAATCAGCCCCAGCATTTT. The V and J genes are TRBV28 and TRBJ1-5; D is perhaps TRBD1 (5 bases). CDR1 MDHEN and CDR2 SYDVKM come from the germline V gene. V was trimmed by 3 bases and J by 3 bases, leaving 24 bases between them. This CDR3 spans 19 amino acids.

For this clonotype: This may arise from a read error, as a much more abundant clone is one base away. CDR3: CASSPDQQPDYGYTF. In DNA, the CDR3 is TGTGCCAGCTCACCAGACCAGCAACCTGACTATGGCTACACCTTC. This chain links TRBV18 with TRBJ1-2; D gene unclear. The CDR3 spans 15 residues. Per germline, CDR1 KGHSH and CDR2 LQKENI. The V and J ends lost 2 bases and 3 bases respectively, with 13 bases between them.

This clonotype was counted many times. The CDR3 region is CASSLAGQNYGYTF. The CDR3 DNA reads as TGTGCCAGCAGCTTAGCGGGACAGAACTATGGCTACACCTTC. The gene calls are TRBV7-9 and TRBJ1-2; 7 bases align to TRBD1. The V segment lost 0 bases and the J segment 2 bases; nucleotides outside the gene matches: 0. In germline, CDR1 is SEHNR, CDR2 FQNEAQ (reference sequence). This CDR3 has 14 amino acids.

There are many counts of this clonotype. V is TRBV6-6 and J is TRBJ2-1, with 8 bases lining up with TRBD2. There are 17 residues in the CDR3. J gave up 0 bases and V 5 bases, and 9 bases lay outside the gene matches. Germline CDR1 reads MNHNY; CDR2 reads SVGAGI (reference sequence). The chain's CDR3 is CASSPPLAESSYNEQFF. Here the CDR3 DNA reads TGTGCCAGCAGTCCTCCACTAGCGGAGAGCTCCTACAATGAGCAGTTCTTC.

On this clonotype: A much larger clone differs from this one at a single base, so this may be a read error. In this CDR3 the conserved last residue, phenylalanine or tryptophan, is missing, so a read error is likely. In nucleotides, the CDR3 is TGTGCCAGCGGAAGGTCGGGCCTAAACAATGAGCAGTTCCTC. It yields the protein CASGRSGLNNEQFL. This chain links TRBV27 with TRBJ2-1; unclear D gene. The germline V and J ends were trimmed by 8 bases and 5 bases, with 16 bases remaining between them. The germline V gene has CDR1 MNHEY and CDR2 SMNVEV (reference sequence). CDR3 length equals 14 residues.

This clonotype was recorded many times. The rearrangement joins TRBV7-8 to TRBJ2-1; TRBD2 agrees at 7 bases. The CDR3 runs to 14 residues. CDR1 SGHVS and CDR2 FQNEAQ come from the germline V gene. The V segment lost 6 bases and the J segment 6 bases; nucleotides outside the gene matches: 8. CDR3 DNA sequence: TGTGCCAGCAGAGTTAGCGGGTTAGGCAATGAGCAGTTCTTC. Translation: CASRVSGLGNEQFF.

This clonotype has at least ten counts. The V and J genes are TRBV6-5 and TRBJ2-2; perhaps TRBD2 as D (6 bases). The CDR3 is 18 residues long. CDR1 and CDR2 (germline): MNHEY, SVGAGI. V lost 2 bases to trimming and J lost 0 bases, with 16 bases between them. In nucleotides, the CDR3 is TGTGCCAGCAGTTACAGCAGCGGAGGGGAAGCGAACACCGGGGAGCTGTTTTTT. Protein sequence: CASSYSSGGEANTGELFF.

At least ten counts were recorded for this clonotype. The J gene is TRBJ2-7, the V gene TRBV3-1; D is unclear. The V end was cut by 4 bases, the J end by 5 bases, with 9 bases between. Germline V CDR1 and CDR2: LGHDT, YNNKEL (reference sequence). CDR3 length: 12 residues. CDR3 nucleotides: TGTGCCAGCAGCCTTTACACTGACGAGCAGTACTTC. Amino acids: CASSLYTDEQYF.

In the case of this clonotype: This may arise from a read error, as a much more abundant clone is one base away. The V call is TRBV6-5, the J call TRBJ2-1, with 8 positions matching TRBD1. This CDR3 contains 15 residues. CDR1 is MNHEY, CDR2 SVGAGI, per germline. The CDR3 DNA reads TGTGCCAGCAGTTACGACAGGGGCTCCTACAATGAGCAGCTCTTC. This encodes CASSYDRGSYNEQLF.

For this clonotype: The missing conserved phenylalanine or tryptophan at the end of this CDR3 makes a read error likely. The V gene is TRBV4-1, the J gene TRBJ2-1; 8 nucleotides agree with TRBD1. J was trimmed by 7 bases and V by 2 bases; bases with no gene match: 7. CDR3 length: 15 residues. Germline assignment: CDR1 MGHRA and CDR2 YSYEKL. The CDR3 sequence: CASSQQGAEENEQFL. The CDR3 DNA is TGCGCCAGCAGCCAACAGGGGGCAGAAGAGAATGAGCAGTTCCTC.

Concerning this clonotype itself: A clone one base away is much larger, so this may be a read error. Here the CDR3 omits its conserved ending phenylalanine or tryptophan, so a read error is the likely source. This chain connects TRBV4-1 to TRBJ2-1; TRBD1 matches 8 bases. Unmatched junction bases numbered 7, after V lost 1 base and J lost 8 bases. The CDR3 totals 15 residues. Germline V lookup: CDR1 MGHRA, CDR2 YSYEKL. Here the CDR3 DNA reads TGCGCCAGCAGCCAAGCCAGCAGGGGGCACGATGAGCAGTTCCTC. This encodes CASSQASRGHDEQFL.

This clonotype was recorded at least ten times. The V gene is TRBV6-1, the J gene TRBJ1-2, with D unresolved. Trimming took off 0 bases at V and 4 bases at J, with 9 bases between the two ends. This CDR3 has 14 amino acids. In germline, CDR1 is MNHNS, CDR2 SASEGT. The CDR3 coding sequence is TGTGCCAGCAGTGAAGCGCACGAAATCTATGGCTACACCTTC. This sequence encodes CASSEAHEIYGYTF.

On this clonotype itself: A read error is possible here, since a much larger clone lies one base away. DNA for the CDR3: TGTGCCATCAGTGGCGGGTTCAAAAACACCATATATTTT. Its translation is CAISGGFKNTIYF. The chain joins TRBV10-3 to TRBJ1-3; D call uncertain. Trimming left V 4 bases short and J 6 bases short, with 10 bases between. Germline V gene data show CDR1 as ENHRY and CDR2 as SYGVKD. The CDR3 extends over 13 amino acids.

This clonotype was detected many times. This chain links TRBV9 with TRBJ2-1; weak D call: TRBD1 (6 bases). Looked up from germline, CDR1 is SGDLS and CDR2 is YYNGEE. V lost 3 bases, J lost 4 bases, and 17 bases lay in between. The CDR3 is 16 amino acids. The CDR3 bases are TGTGCCAGCAGCGCCCAGACCGGGACATCATACAATGAGCAGTTCTTC. Residues: CASSAQTGTSYNEQFF.